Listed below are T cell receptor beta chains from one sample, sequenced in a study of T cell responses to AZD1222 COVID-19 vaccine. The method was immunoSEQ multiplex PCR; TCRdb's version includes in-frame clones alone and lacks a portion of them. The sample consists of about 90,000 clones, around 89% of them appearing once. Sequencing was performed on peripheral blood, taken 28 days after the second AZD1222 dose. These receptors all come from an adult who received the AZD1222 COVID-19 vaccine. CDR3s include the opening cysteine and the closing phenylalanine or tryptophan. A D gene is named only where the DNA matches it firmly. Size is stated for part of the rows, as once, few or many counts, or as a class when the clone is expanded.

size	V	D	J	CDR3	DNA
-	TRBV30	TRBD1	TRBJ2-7	CAWRGDRGNSYEQYF	TGTGCCTGGAGGGGGGACAGGGGTAACTCCTACGAGCAGTACTTC
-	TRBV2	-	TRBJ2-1	CASTPLGGPYNEQFF	TGTGCCAGCACTCCTCTGGGGGGACCCTACAATGAGCAGTTCTTC
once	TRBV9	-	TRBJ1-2	CASSSRTTNYGYTF	TGTGCCAGCAGCTCCCGGACAACGAACTATGGCTACACCTTC
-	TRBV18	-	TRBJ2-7	CASSPSGIGAYEQYF	TGTGCCAGCTCCCCAAGCGGCATAGGGGCCTACGAGCAGTACTTC
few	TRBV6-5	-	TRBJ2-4	CASSPALGRNIQYF	TGTGCCAGCAGCCCCGCGTTGGGGCGAAACATTCAGTACTTC
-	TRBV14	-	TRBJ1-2	CASSQDWGAGGYTF	TGTGCCAGCAGCCAAGATTGGGGGGCTGGTGGCTACACCTTC
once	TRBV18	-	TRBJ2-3	CASSPPTADTQYF	TGTGCCAGCTCACCACCGACAGCAGATACGCAGTATTTT
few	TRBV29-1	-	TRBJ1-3	CSAEASGNTIYF	TGCAGCGCCGAGGCATCTGGAAACACCATATATTTT
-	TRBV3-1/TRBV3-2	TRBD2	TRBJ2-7	CASSPTSGVTYEQYF	TGTGCCAGCAGCCCCACTAGCGGGGTAACCTACGAGCAGTACTTC
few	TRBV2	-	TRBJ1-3	CASSTPQQGTTGNTIYF	TGTGCCAGCAGTACTCCACAACAGGGAACAACTGGAAACACCATATATTTT
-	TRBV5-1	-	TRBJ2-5	CASSFMREETQYF	TGCGCCAGCAGCTTTATGAGGGAAGAGACCCAGTACTTC
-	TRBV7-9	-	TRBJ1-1	CASSSGPPADTEAFF	TGTGCCAGCAGCTCAGGACCCCCAGCAGACACTGAAGCTTTCTTT
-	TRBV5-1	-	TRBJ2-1	CASSLQVASGFNEQFF	TGCGCCAGCAGCTTACAAGTAGCCAGCGGCTTCAATGAGCAGTTCTTC
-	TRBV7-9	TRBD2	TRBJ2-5	CASSPRLAGRQETQYF	TGTGCCAGCAGCCCCCGACTAGCGGGAAGACAAGAGACCCAGTACTTC
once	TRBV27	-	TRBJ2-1	CASSWSTVEDYNEQFF	TGTGCCAGCAGTTGGTCGACGGTCGAAGACTACAATGAGCAGTTCTTC
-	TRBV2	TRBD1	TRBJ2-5	CASKTGYETQYF	TGTGCCAGCAAGACAGGGTACGAGACCCAGTACTTC
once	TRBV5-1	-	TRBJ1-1	CASSLERMNTEAFF	TGCGCCAGCAGCTTGGAACGGATGAACACTGAAGCTTTCTTT
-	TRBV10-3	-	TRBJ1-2	CAISDNNYGYTF	TGTGCCATCAGTGACAATAACTATGGCTACACCTTC
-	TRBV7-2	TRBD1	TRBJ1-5	CASSSQQGNQPQHF	TGTGCCAGCAGCTCCCAACAGGGGAATCAGCCCCAGCATTTT
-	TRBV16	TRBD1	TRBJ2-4	CASSDQGEGGIQYF	TGTGCCAGCAGTGATCAGGGGGAAGGTGGCATTCAGTACTTC
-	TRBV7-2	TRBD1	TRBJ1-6	CASSLDRGSGAPLHF	TGTGCCAGCAGCTTGGACAGGGGGTCGGGGGCACCCCTCCACTTT
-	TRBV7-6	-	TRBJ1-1	CASSSDPRTEAFF	TGTGCCAGCAGCTCAGACCCCAGGACTGAAGCTTTCTTT
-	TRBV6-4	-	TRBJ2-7	CASSARPGEYF	TGTGCCAGCAGTGCCCGTCCCGGTGAGTACTTC
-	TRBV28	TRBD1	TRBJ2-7	CASSFPDRAAYEQYF	TGTGCCAGCAGTTTCCCGGACAGGGCGGCCTACGAGCAGTACTTC
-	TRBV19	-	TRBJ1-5	CASSIWPERGNQPQHF	TGTGCCAGTAGTATTTGGCCCGAGCGTGGCAATCAGCCCCAGCATTTT
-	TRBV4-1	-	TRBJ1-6	CASSHTNSPLHF	TGCGCCAGCAGCCATACGAATTCACCCCTCCACTTT
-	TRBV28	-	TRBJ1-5	CASSFRDSNQPQHF	TGTGCCAGCAGTTTCCGGGATAGCAATCAGCCCCAGCATTTT
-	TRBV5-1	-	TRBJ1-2	CASSASGYGYTF	TGCGCCAGCAGCGCCTCAGGCTATGGCTACACCTTC
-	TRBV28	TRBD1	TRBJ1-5	CASSLSGGETQHF	TGTGCCAGCAGTTTATCAGGGGGCGAGACCCAGCATTTT
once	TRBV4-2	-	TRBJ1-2	CASSQVGGAGYGYTF	TGTGCCAGCAGCCAAGTCGGGGGGGCGGGCTATGGCTACACCTTC
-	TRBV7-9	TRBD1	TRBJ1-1	CASSTHRGSTEAFF	TGTGCCAGCAGCACCCACAGGGGTTCCACTGAAGCTTTCTTT
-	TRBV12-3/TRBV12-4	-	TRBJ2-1	CASTRGRYEQFF	TGTGCCAGCACCCGAGGCCGATATGAGCAGTTCTTC
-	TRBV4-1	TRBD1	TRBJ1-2	CASSQATGREGYTF	TGCGCCAGCAGCCAAGCGACAGGGAGGGAAGGCTACACCTTC
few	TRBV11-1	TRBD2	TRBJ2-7	CASSPEAGGQYEQYF	TGTGCCAGCAGCCCAGAAGCGGGGGGGCAGTACGAGCAGTACTTC
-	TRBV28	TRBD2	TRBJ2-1	CASSTASGGNNEQFF	TGTGCCAGCAGTACAGCCAGCGGGGGAAACAATGAGCAGTTCTTC
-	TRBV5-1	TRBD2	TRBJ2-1	CASSALLADYNEQFF	TGCGCCAGCAGCGCCCTACTAGCGGACTACAATGAGCAGTTCTTC
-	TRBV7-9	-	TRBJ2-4	CASSPIPSQQNIQYF	TGTGCCAGCAGCCCCATTCCCTCGCAACAAAACATTCAGTACTTC
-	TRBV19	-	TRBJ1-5	CASSLGVTVYSNQPQHF	TGTGCCAGTAGTCTGGGCGTGACAGTCTATAGCAATCAGCCCCAGCATTTT
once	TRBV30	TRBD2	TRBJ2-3	CAWSVLRLAVEDTQYF	TGTGCCTGGAGTGTACTAAGACTAGCGGTCGAAGATACGCAGTATTTT
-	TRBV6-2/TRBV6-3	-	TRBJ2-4	CASSPTVFRAKNIQYF	TGTGCCAGCAGTCCGACAGTTTTCCGAGCCAAAAACATTCAGTACTTC